This is a list of T cell receptor beta chains from one sample in a study of early T cells in non-severe SARS-CoV-2 infection. TCRdb passed the 5' RACE reads through MiXCR, listing each CDR3 protein once. The sample shows roughly 56,000 distinct CDR3 sequences, roughly 10% of them seen only once. Sequenced material: whole blood. Receptor source: an adult who was a healthcare worker with PCR-confirmed SARS-CoV-2 infection or an uninfected control (not recorded which). The conserved cysteine and the conserved F or W are not part of the CDR3 here. The order of the fields is V gene, CDR3 protein.

V: TRBV18
CDR3: ASSPLGHGTDTQY

V: TRBV12-2
CDR3: ASRYIRQGESPLH

V: TRBV2
CDR3: ASIRGGTEAF

V: TRBV6-2/TRBV6-3
CDR3: ASRSVGARSQETQY

V: TRBV5-4
CDR3: ASSLGGLAASYNEQF

V: TRBV12-3/TRBV12-4
CDR3: ASSRGEPQH

V: TRBV12-3/TRBV12-4
CDR3: ASSRPGLAGGELF

V: TRBV7-2
CDR3: ASSYTNTGELF

V: TRBV11-2
CDR3: ASSLGIWASGSDTQY

V: TRBV29-1
CDR3: SVEDPGLR

V: TRBV6-2/TRBV6-3
CDR3: ASSPYNEQF

V: TRBV5-1
CDR3: ASSSNRQNTEAF

V: TRBV27
CDR3: ASSLTWTGIGYT

V: TRBV4-3
CDR3: ASSRGGELF

V: TRBV29-1
CDR3: SVQETGRSYGYT

V: TRBV5-1
CDR3: ASSLAAFQETQY

V: TRBV12-5
CDR3: ASGHFTGGKNIQY

V: TRBV5-1
CDR3: ASIYRAEAF

V: TRBV3-1
CDR3: ASSQEGERVYGYT

V: TRBV20-1
CDR3: SARESERGENIQY

V: TRBV20-1
CDR3: SARGRAGELF

V: TRBV7-2
CDR3: ASSLAAVGGNTIY

V: TRBV7-8
CDR3: ASSLARGSPSTDTQY

V: TRBV12-3/TRBV12-4
CDR3: ASSSTGVTSPLH

V: TRBV5-1
CDR3: ASSFGNRGNEKLF

V: TRBV15
CDR3: ATSRDEGGELF

V: TRBV20-1
CDR3: SATDHYTGELF

V: TRBV4-1
CDR3: ASSQDTWPLF

V: TRBV2
CDR3: ASSYQNSAH

V: TRBV7-2
CDR3: ASSPSSGRAAEQF

V: TRBV7-8
CDR3: ASSDVTETQY

V: TRBV18
CDR3: ASSPGEAETQY

V: TRBV11-3
CDR3: ASSLGLTSGSSNEQF